These T cell receptor beta chains were read from a single sample in a study of T cell changes during pregnancy in multiple sclerosis. The assay was immunoSEQ multiplex PCR, and TCRdb's table has in-frame clones only and misses some. The sample yields over 30,000 clones, 88% seen once. The source material was CD4+ T cells from peripheral blood mononuclear cells, sampled before pregnancy. The receptors were gathered from a female donor with multiple sclerosis, enrolled in a pregnancy study. Both conserved end residues are part of each CDR3. Fields, in order: clone size, V gene, J gene, D gene, CDR3 DNA, CDR3 protein. D genes are given only for firm matches. Clone size is given for some rows only: seen once, a few or many times, or a class if the clone is expanded.

size: .
V: TRBV7-9
J: TRBJ1-2
D: .
DNA: TGTGCCAGCAGCTTAGTACAGGGCCATGGCTACACCTTC
CDR3: CASSLVQGHGYTF

size: few
V: TRBV7-2
J: TRBJ1-2
D: .
DNA: TGTGCCAGCAGCTTAGCGGCGGGGGGCGACTATGGCTACACCTTC
CDR3: CASSLAAGGDYGYTF

size: .
V: TRBV11-2
J: TRBJ2-7
D: .
DNA: TGTGCCAGCAGCCCCGGACGGACGGGAGCCTACGAGCAGTACTTC
CDR3: CASSPGRTGAYEQYF

size: .
V: TRBV5-4
J: TRBJ2-5
D: TRBD1
DNA: TGTGCCAGCAGCCCGGGACAGGGGGGAGAGACCCAGTACTTC
CDR3: CASSPGQGGETQYF

size: .
V: TRBV5-1
J: TRBJ2-5
D: TRBD2
DNA: TGCGCCAGCAGCTTGGAAGGCGGGAGAAGGCAAGAGACCCAGTACTTC
CDR3: CASSLEGGRRQETQYF

size: .
V: TRBV7-3
J: TRBJ1-2
D: .
DNA: TGTGCCAGCAGCTCTCACAGCTTTGGCTACACCTTC
CDR3: CASSSHSFGYTF

size: .
V: TRBV28
J: TRBJ2-7
D: .
DNA: TGTGCCAGCAGTCGGGATCCACAAAACTACGAGCAGTACTTC
CDR3: CASSRDPQNYEQYF

size: .
V: TRBV27
J: TRBJ2-7
D: TRBD1
DNA: TGTGCCAGCAGTGCCCCGGGACAGGGGGCCTACGAGCAGTACTTC
CDR3: CASSAPGQGAYEQYF

size: .
V: TRBV5-1
J: TRBJ1-3
D: .
DNA: TGCGCCAGCAGCCCCTCCCCACAGGGAGACTCTGGAAACACCATATATTTT
CDR3: CASSPSPQGDSGNTIYF

size: .
V: TRBV7-2
J: TRBJ1-3
D: .
DNA: TGTGCCAGCAGCTTAGCCCCGTCTGGAAACACCATATATTTT
CDR3: CASSLAPSGNTIYF

size: .
V: TRBV5-1
J: TRBJ2-7
D: .
DNA: TGCGCCAGCAGCTTGGTGGGCTCCACGGACGAGCAGTACTTC
CDR3: CASSLVGSTDEQYF

size: .
V: TRBV9
J: TRBJ2-7
D: .
DNA: TGTGCCAGCAGCGTAGCACAGGAGAAAACCTACGAGCAGTACTTC
CDR3: CASSVAQEKTYEQYF

size: .
V: TRBV4-1
J: TRBJ2-7
D: TRBD1
DNA: TGCGCCAGCAGCCTCCAGGGAACCGGGACAGGTACCTACGAGCAGTACTTC
CDR3: CASSLQGTGTGTYEQYF

size: few
V: TRBV27
J: TRBJ2-4
D: TRBD1
DNA: TGTGCCAGCAGTCCTAGAACAGGGGCCGGGGCCAAAAACATTCAGTACTTC
CDR3: CASSPRTGAGAKNIQYF

size: .
V: TRBV30
J: TRBJ1-2
D: .
DNA: TGTGCCTGGAGTGTCGAGCGCGGCTACACCTTC
CDR3: CAWSVERGYTF

size: .
V: TRBV19
J: TRBJ1-1
D: .
DNA: TGTGCCAGTACAAGGCGGGGGGTGACTGAAGCTTTCTTT
CDR3: CASTRRGVTEAFF